The source of this TCR beta chain is a study of T-cell reconstitution after alpha-beta-depleted transplantation in children. Trimming pared 5 bases from V and 3 bases from J, leaving 11 bases between. This CDR3 has 13 residues. The germline gives CDR1 SEHNR, CDR2 FQNEAQ (reference sequence). It was with unique molecular identifiers that the TCRbeta library was prepared. Using its own MiXCR run on the PCR reads, TCRdb lists one record per CDR3 protein. This sample has a few hundred thousand distinct CDR3 sequences, with 15% to 20% found just once. This clonotype was counted ten times or more. The antigen is unknown. Regarding the study as a whole: Counts and diversity of T cells one year after transplant came mostly from newly produced T cells.

The rearrangement links TRBV7-9 to TRBJ2-7; D remains ambiguous. The sequence was collected from a boy under two years old who had a stem cell transplant for Wiskott-Aldrich syndrome, so the T cells may come from the graft donor. Sequencing was performed on PBMCs, mostly from graft donor cells, taken 360 days after TCRalphabeta/CD19-depleted stem cell transplant. The CDR3 sequence is CASSPFWGYEQYF. DNA for the CDR3: TGTGCCAGCAGCCCATTCTGGGGCTACGAGCAGTACTTC.